The 11 T cell receptor beta chains listed next were all sequenced from one sample in a study of T cell clonality in common variable immunodeficiency. Generated by immunoSEQ multiplex PCR, the TCRdb table keeps only in-frame clones and is missing some. Listed for the sample are roughly 3,600 clones, none seen a single time. No cognate antigen is known for these TCRs. Study observations and caveats: In common variable immunodeficiency, TCR beta chains reportedly carried fewer deletions and N-nucleotide insertions.

The sequencing input was peripheral blood mononuclear cells. The receptors derive from a human donor with common variable immunodeficiency.

As concerns this clone: Read coverage stops 3 residues before the CDR3 terminus; the germline J gene supplies the remainder. This sequence joins TRBV5-1 and TRBJ2-2; TRBD2 aligns across 7 bases. This CDR3 spans 14 amino acids. V was clipped by 4 bases and J by 7 bases; unmatched bases: 7. Germline CDR1 is SGHRS and CDR2 is YFSETQ. Here the CDR3 reads CASSPVRGVGELFF. The DNA read from the CDR3 is TGCGCCAGCAGCCCCGTTCGGGGGGTCGGGGAG.

By share of the sample, this clone is medium-sized. The read is 3 residues too short to cover the CDR3 end, so that end is filled in from the germline J gene. The chain carries TRBV7-6 and TRBJ2-7; 7 bases match TRBD1. Germline assignment: CDR1 SGHVS and CDR2 FNYEAQ. The V segment lost 5 bases and the J segment 5 bases; nucleotides outside the gene matches: 12. This CDR3 has 15 amino acids. CDR3 bases read: TGTGCCAGCAGCCCGGAGGTGACAGGGTCCCACGAG. Protein sequence: CASSPEVTGSHE. The full-length CDR3 reads as CASSPEVTGSHEQYF.

This clone is categorized as medium-sized (0.01 to 0.1%). The CDR3 extends 3 residues past the end of the read, so its final part is completed from the germline J gene. The chain has TRBV28 and TRBJ2-7; the D call may be TRBD1 or TRBD2 (5 bases each). V lost 5 bases to trimming and J lost 0 bases, with 14 bases between them. The CDR3 spans 15 residues. Germline V gene lookup returns CDR1 MDHEN and CDR2 SYDVKM. CDR3 DNA, as far as it was read: TGTGCCAGCAGTAAACTGAGGGGTAGCTCCTACGAG. Translating gives CASSKLRGSSYE. The whole CDR3 sequence is CASSKLRGSSYEQYF.

This clone was recorded a few times. The read finishes 3 residues shy of the CDR3 end, and the germline J gene is used to complete it. This sequence joins TRBV6-2 or TRBV6-3 and TRBJ2-3; 8 bases align to TRBD2. Germline-derived CDR1 and CDR2 are MNHEY and SVGEGT. The V and J ends lost 11 bases and 2 bases, in that order; junction bases with no gene match: 9. The CDR3 has 14 amino acids. Here the CDR3 reads CAARGGAVTDTQYF. The DNA read from the CDR3 is TGTGCCGCCCGGGGGGGGGCGGTCACAGATACG.

Notes on this clone: Coverage ceases 3 residues before the CDR3 finishes, and the germline J gene fills in the end. The chain has TRBV19 and TRBJ2-7; D call uncertain. Germline lookup yields CDR1 LNHDA and CDR2 SQIVND (reference sequence). Trimming removed 2 bases from V and 6 bases from J, with 11 bases in between. CDR3 length: 13 residues. The chain's CDR3 is CASSIRSGSEQYF. Partial CDR3 DNA: TGTGCCAGTAGTATACGGTCGGGTAGCGAG.

As for this clone: One junction end does not reproduce the germline sequence, and a read error may be involved. The part of the CDR3 DNA that was read is TGTGCTAGCAGCTTCGGGACTAGTGAGACC. It specifies CASSFGTSET. The full CDR3 is CASSFGTSETQYF. The rearrangement joins TRBV7-7 to TRBJ2-5; 8 bases are a match to TRBD2. The read stops 3 residues short of the end of the CDR3; the missing end is completed from the germline J gene. The CDR3 covers 13 residues. The germline gives CDR1 SSHAT, CDR2 FNYEAQ (reference sequence).

As regards this clone: The read comes to an end 3 residues before the CDR3 does, leaving the germline J gene to fill in the end. The chain carries TRBV19 and TRBJ1-5; no firm D call. The CDR3 has 15 amino acids. Per the germline V gene, CDR1 is LNHDA and CDR2 is SQIVND (reference sequence). Trimming cost V 2 bases and J 7 bases, with 15 bases left between them. This chain's CDR3 is CASSISAGFGQPQHF. The sequenced part of the CDR3 DNA is TGTGCCAGTAGTATATCGGCGGGGTTCGGCCAGCCC.

A word on this clone: The read terminates 3 residues before the CDR3 end, so the remaining end is supplied by the germline J gene. The chain uses TRBV7-3 and TRBJ2-4, with 7 bases lining up with TRBD2. Per the germline V gene, CDR1 is SGHTA and CDR2 is FQGTGA. CDR3 length: 15 amino acids. Unmatched junction bases numbered 3, after V lost 3 bases and J lost 1 base. CDR3 amino acids: CASSLSGVAKNIQYF. The DNA read from the CDR3 is TGTGCCAGCAGCTTGAGCGGGGTTGCCAAAAACATT.

This clone was seen more than once but under ten times. The read comes to an end 3 residues before the CDR3 does, leaving the germline J gene to fill in the end. This chain links TRBV7-9 with TRBJ1-3; the D gene is possibly TRBD1 (5 bases). The V and J ends lost 5 bases and 0 bases respectively, with 11 bases between them. The CDR3 covers 15 residues. The V gene's germline CDR1 is SEHNR and CDR2 FQNEAQ (reference sequence). The sequenced CDR3 bases are TGTGCCAGCAGCACGGACACCAGCTCTGGAAACACC. Its protein product is CASSTDTSSGNT. The whole CDR3 protein reads CASSTDTSSGNTIYF. The full variable domain, rest sourced from reference TRBV7-9 and TRBJ1-3, is DTGVSQNPRHKITKRGQNVTFRCDPISEHNRLYWYRQTLGQGPEFLTYFQNEAQLEKSRLLSDRFSAERPKGSFSTLEIQRTEQGDSAMYLCASSTDTSSGNTIYFGEGSWLTVV.

This clone was detected only a few times. The read ends 3 residues before the CDR3 terminus; that terminus is restored from the germline J gene. The chain joins TRBV5-1 to TRBJ2-7; possible D gene TRBD1, 6 bases. This CDR3 spans 13 amino acids. CDR1 and CDR2 from the germline V gene are SGHRS and YFSETQ. The V and J ends lost 4 bases and 2 bases respectively, with 10 bases between them. CDR3 sequence: CASSKDSAYEQYF. The sequenced part of the CDR3 DNA is TGCGCCAGCAGCAAGGACAGTGCCTACGAG.

As for this clone: The CDR3 end lies 3 residues beyond the end of the read and is filled in from the germline J gene. J is TRBJ1-1 and V is TRBV7-9; TRBD1 matches 7 bases. The CDR3 runs to 14 residues. Germline CDR1 and CDR2: SEHNR and FQNEAQ (reference sequence). V trimming: 6 bases; J trimming: 1 base; junction bases outside the gene matches: 5. Partial CDR3 DNA: TGTGCCAGCAGTTCGACAGGGAGGAACACTGAA. Amino acids: CASSSTGRNTE. The full CDR3 is CASSSTGRNTEAFF.